This T cell receptor (beta chain) is from a study of CD8 T cells in ankylosing spondylitis. General observations from the study: Disease-associated clones were reportedly significantly overrepresented in matched ankylosing spondylitis synovial fluid. Peripheral blood held disease-linked clones only at relatively low frequency, and these were CD8+. Characteristic of ankylosing spondylitis blood, it appeared, was a TCR beta motif comprising several highly homologous variants.

Germline V lookup: CDR1 DFQATT, CDR2 SNEGSKA (reference sequence). The CDR3 covers 15 residues. V was pared by 5 bases and J by 0 bases, with 14 bases between. This clonotype came up a few times. What it binds is not known. The authors made TCR beta libraries by quantitative 5'-RACE with molecular barcodes. TCRdb re-called the 5' RACE reads through MiXCR, storing one row per CDR3 protein. The table has some 840,000 distinct CDR3 sequences, approximately 10% seen once. J is TRBJ1-5 and V is TRBV20-1, with D uncertain. The TCR originated in a male donor with ankylosing spondylitis. Sequenced sample: blood, either unsorted or a sorted T cell fraction (not recorded which). The CDR3 region is CSAALTGYSNQPQHF. CDR3 sequence (DNA): TGCAGTGCTGCCCTGACCGGGTATAGCAATCAGCCCCAGCATTTT.